The 9 T cell receptor beta chains reported below all come from one sample, sequenced in a study of T cell repertoires in aging, cancer and after chemotherapy. TCR beta rearrangements were amplified from peripheral blood genomic DNA. A mixed TRB-A/B primer pool amplified rearranged TRB by multiplex touch-down PCR. TCRdb re-called the multiplex PCR reads with MiXCR, one entry per CDR3 protein. The table has about 1,900 distinct CDR3 sequences, 55% to 70% seen once. Sequenced sample: blood. Every receptor here comes from a human donor with a solid tumor.

The chain couples TRBV27 to TRBJ2-7, with 9 bases that match TRBD1. The CDR3 has 15 amino acids. V shed 5 bases, J shed 5 bases, and the junction held 10 bases outside the gene matches. The germline CDR1 and CDR2 sequences are MNHEY and SMNVEV (reference sequence). The CDR3 spells CASSVLGDRVHEQYF. As DNA, the CDR3 is TGTGCCAGCAGTGTCCTAGGGGACAGGGTCCACGAGCAGTACTTC.

The DNA of the CDR3 is TGTGCCAGTACTCAAGAGGGTTTGGGACTAGCGGGAGTTAACGGGGAGCTGTTTTTT. Its protein is CASTQEGLGLAGVNGELFF. This chain links TRBV19 with TRBJ2-2; 14 positions agree with TRBD2. Germline-derived CDR1 and CDR2 are LNHDA and SQIVND (reference sequence). V was pared by 7 bases and J by 7 bases, with 17 bases of the junction left unmatched. The length of the CDR3 is 19 residues.

This clonotype qualifies as large. The rearrangement joins TRBV12-3 or TRBV12-4 to TRBJ2-3, with unresolved D. V dropped 5 bases and J dropped 2 bases, with 14 bases sitting between them. The CDR3 totals 15 residues. CDR3 nucleotides: TGTGCCAGCAGTCCGATAGTCTTTGCCACAGATACGCAGTATTTT. It is translated as CASSPIVFATDTQYF.

This clonotype is large in the sample. The CDR3, as DNA: TGCAGCGTTGAGGGGACAGGGGGATTGGTGGGGTACGAGCAGTACTTC. Protein sequence: CSVEGTGGLVGYEQYF. This rearrangement joins TRBV29-1 to TRBJ2-7; TRBD1 agrees at 11 bases. CDR3 length: 16 amino acids. The germline gives CDR1 SQVTM, CDR2 ANQGSEA. V lost 3 bases, J lost 4 bases, and 11 bases stayed unmatched.

This clonotype appeared once. V gene TRBV7-2 combines with J gene TRBJ2-7, with unresolved D. This CDR3 has 13 residues. V was clipped by 5 bases and J by 2 bases, with 10 bases between them. The V gene's germline CDR1 is SGHTA and CDR2 FQGNSA. The CDR3 sequence is CASSLDKPYEQYF. In DNA form, the CDR3 reads TGTGCCAGCAGCCTCGACAAGCCCTACGAGCAGTACTTC.

The CDR3 nucleotides are TGTGCCAGTGGGACAGGAAGTAACATTCAGTACTTC. It is translated as CASGTGSNIQYF. The rearrangement joins TRBV6-5 to TRBJ2-4, with 8 nucleotides matching TRBD1. The CDR3 sequence is 12 residues long. CDR1 and CDR2 (germline): MNHEY, SVGAGI. With V trimmed by 9 bases and J by 7 bases, 5 bases remained unmatched.

The chain is built from TRBV10-3 and TRBJ2-3, with 12 bases aligning to TRBD2. The germline V gene encodes CDR1 ENHRY and CDR2 SYGVKD. The CDR3 is 16 amino acids. V dropped 2 bases and J dropped 4; count of bases not matched to a gene: 4. The CDR3 nucleotides are TGTGCCATCAGTGAGGGACTAGCGGGAAAGGCAGATACGCAGTATTTT. Its protein product is CAISEGLAGKADTQYF.

The chain joins TRBV11-2 to TRBJ2-1; 7 positions match TRBD2. The CDR3 is 15 amino acids. Trimming took 1 base from V and 3 from J; bases not matched to a gene: 3. Germline values: CDR1 SGHAT, CDR2 FQNNGV. The CDR3 DNA reads as TGTGCCAGCAGCTTAGGGGGGGGTCGCTACAATGAGCAGTTCTTC. Translation gives CASSLGGGRYNEQFF.

The J gene is TRBJ1-1, the V gene TRBV6-6; D possibly corresponds to TRBD1 (6 bases). Germline CDR1 MNHNY, CDR2 SVGAGI (reference sequence). The ends were cut back, 4 bases at V and 7 bases at J, with 19 bases in the middle. The CDR3 is 15 residues long. In DNA form, the CDR3 reads TGTGCCAGCAGTTCAGGGGTGGGGACGAAGGTTGAAGCTTTCTTT. This sequence encodes CASSSGVGTKVEAFF.